Listed below are T cell receptor beta chains from one sample, sequenced in a study of beta chain features in type 1 diabetes. The repertoire was sequenced with immunoSEQ multiplex PCR; TCRdb's copy has only in-frame clones and lacks some. The sample records fewer than 900,000 clones, about a sixth being singletons. Sample: naive CD4+ T cells from blood. The receptors originated from a woman between 18 and 29 years old in good health. Each CDR3 is given with its conserved first and last residue. D genes are given only for firm matches. The size field is filled for only some rows; it gives once, few, many or a size class.

abundance	v_gene	j_gene	d_gene	CDR3nt	CDR3aa
NA	TRBV6-5	TRBJ2-7	NA	TGTGCCAGCAGTTTCACCTACGAGCAGTACTTC	CASSFTYEQYF
NA	TRBV18	TRBJ2-7	NA	TGTGCCAGCTCACCAAGGAGGGAACCATACGAGCAGTACTTC	CASSPRREPYEQYF
few	TRBV18	TRBJ2-1	TRBD2	TGTGCCAGCTCACCCCATAGCGGGGCGGGAAGCTACAATGAGCAGTTCTTC	CASSPHSGAGSYNEQFF
few	TRBV6-5	TRBJ2-2	NA	TGTGCCAGCAAATCCGGCGGAGGCACCGGGGAGCTGTTTTTT	CASKSGGGTGELFF
few	TRBV7-2	TRBJ2-1	TRBD1	TGTGCCAGCAGTTTTAAGACAGGGGGCAAGATGAGGGAGCAGTTCTTC	CASSFKTGGKMREQFF
NA	TRBV6-5	TRBJ2-5	NA	TGTGCCAGCAGTTACTCGTTCTCCCAAGAGACCCAGTACTTC	CASSYSFSQETQYF
NA	TRBV4-2	TRBJ2-7	NA	TGTGCCAGCAGCCAAGATTACAGAGAACCCTACGAGCAGTACTTC	CASSQDYREPYEQYF
few	TRBV29-1	TRBJ2-5	TRBD2	TGCAGCGTTGATAGCGGGAGTGGGACCCAGTACTTC	CSVDSGSGTQYF
NA	TRBV6-1	TRBJ1-4	NA	TGTGCCAGCAGTGAACGAGAAAAACTGTTTTTT	CASSEREKLFF
NA	TRBV4-1	TRBJ2-1	TRBD2	TGCGCCAGCAGCCAAGGCCGAGCGGGAGCTCGGAATGAGCAGTTCTTC	CASSQGRAGARNEQFF
NA	TRBV28	TRBJ2-7	NA	TGTGCCAGCACTGGACTACCAAATTCCTACGAGCAGTACTTC	CASTGLPNSYEQYF
NA	TRBV7-9	TRBJ2-2	NA	TGTGCCAGCAGCCCCGACGCCGCCGGGGAGCTGTTTTTT	CASSPDAAGELFF
NA	TRBV5-6	TRBJ2-1	NA	TGTGCCAGCAGCTTCAGGGCGGAGCAGTTCTTC	CASSFRAEQFF
few	TRBV25-1	TRBJ1-1	NA	TGTGCCAGCAGTGAAGGAGGTTACACTGAAGCTTTCTTT	CASSEGGYTEAFF
NA	TRBV19	TRBJ2-6	NA	TGTGCCAGTAGGGAGTCTGGGGCCAACGTCCTGACTTTC	CASRESGANVLTF
NA	TRBV28	TRBJ2-3	NA	TGTGCCAGCAGTTTACGGGAAGGGGATACGCAGTATTTT	CASSLREGDTQYF
NA	TRBV6-5	TRBJ2-3	NA	TGTGCCAGCAGTCGAAAAAGTCTCAGCACAGATACGCAGTATTTT	CASSRKSLSTDTQYF
NA	TRBV10-3	TRBJ2-7	TRBD1	TGTGCCATCAGTGCCCGGGACAGGGGCTTCTACGAGCAGTACTTC	CAISARDRGFYEQYF
NA	TRBV27	TRBJ2-1	NA	TGTGCCAATGGGGGGGCAGCTAATGAGCAGTTCTTC	CANGGAANEQFF
NA	TRBV27	TRBJ1-1	TRBD1	TGTGCCAGCAGCGACACAGGGGGCTGGGGGAACACTGAAGCTTTCTTT	CASSDTGGWGNTEAFF
NA	TRBV19	TRBJ2-2	NA	TGTGCCAGTAGTATGGATTGGGGAAACACCGGGGAGCTGTTTTTT	CASSMDWGNTGELFF
few	TRBV18	TRBJ2-2	NA	TGTGCCAGCTCAAGAGCATCCACCGGGGAGCTGTTTTTT	CASSRASTGELFF
NA	TRBV9	TRBJ2-2	NA	TGTGCCAGCAGCGTAGCCCCCCTAGGGAACACCGGGGAGCTGTTTTTT	CASSVAPLGNTGELFF
few	TRBV4-2	TRBJ2-3	TRBD1	TGTGCCAGCAGCCAGTCACCCTGGACAGGGTCTGTAGATACGCAGTATTTT	CASSQSPWTGSVDTQYF
NA	TRBV10-3	TRBJ2-7	NA	TGTGCCATCAGTGCAAACCCCGGCTACGAGCAGTACTTC	CAISANPGYEQYF
few	TRBV18	TRBJ2-7	NA	TGTGCCAGCTCGCCCGGACTGGCCATCGAGCAGTACTTC	CASSPGLAIEQYF
few	TRBV7-2	TRBJ2-3	NA	TGTGCCAGCAGCTACGAGGGCGCCTACACAGATACGCAGTATTTT	CASSYEGAYTDTQYF
few	TRBV28	TRBJ1-5	NA	TGTGCCAGCAACGGAGACTTCAATCAGCCCCAGCATTTT	CASNGDFNQPQHF
NA	TRBV18	TRBJ2-5	NA	TGTGCCAGCTCACCGAACGGTCAACAAGAGACCCAGTACTTC	CASSPNGQQETQYF
few	TRBV9	TRBJ1-1	NA	TGTGCCAGCAGCTCCCAGTTAGCGGGGATGGCTTTCTTT	CASSSQLAGMAFF
NA	TRBV28	TRBJ2-7	TRBD1	TGTGCCAGCAGCCCCGGACAGGGCCGTCGGGGCAAATACTTC	CASSPGQGRRGKYF
NA	TRBV6-5	TRBJ1-1	NA	TGTGCCAGTATGGAGGTCCCGTACACTGAAGCTTTCTTT	CASMEVPYTEAFF
NA	TRBV28	TRBJ2-2	TRBD1	TGTGCCAGCAGTCGCGGACAGGCCACCGGGGAGCTGTTTTTT	CASSRGQATGELFF
NA	TRBV5-1	TRBJ2-7	NA	TGCGCCAGCAGCTTGGAGGGTGACCGGTCGGGCGAGCAGTACTTC	CASSLEGDRSGEQYF
few	TRBV5-1	TRBJ2-6	NA	TGCGCCAGTGGTGAGGGCTTTGGGGCCAACGTCCTGACTTTC	CASGEGFGANVLTF
NA	TRBV13	TRBJ2-1	NA	TGTGCCAGCAGGGGCCCGGGATCACACTCCCGCGTTGAGCAGTTCTTC	CASRGPGSHSRVEQFF
few	TRBV6-6	TRBJ2-3	NA	TGTGCCAGCAGTTTTAAGCACGCCAGCACAGATACGCAGTATTTT	CASSFKHASTDTQYF
NA	TRBV4-1	TRBJ2-4	NA	TGCGCCAGCAGCCTACAGGCCGTAGCCAAAAACATTCAGTACTTC	CASSLQAVAKNIQYF
few	TRBV6-6	TRBJ2-2	NA	TGTGCATCCGGGTTCGTTGCCGGGGAGCTGTTTTTT	CASGFVAGELFF
few	TRBV7-2	TRBJ2-1	TRBD2	TGTGCCAGCAGCTCACTCGGGGGGGTGAATGAGCAGTTCTTC	CASSSLGGVNEQFF
few	TRBV9	TRBJ2-3	NA	TGTGCCAGCAGCCCCGACCGGGTGGATACGCAGTATTTT	CASSPDRVDTQYF
few	TRBV7-3	TRBJ2-1	TRBD1	TGTGCCACCAGGGCTCCGGGACAGGGGCAGTTCTTC	CATRAPGQGQFF
few	TRBV5-4	TRBJ2-6	NA	TGTGCCAGCAGCTTGGTCCACTCTGGGGCCAACGTCCTGACTTTC	CASSLVHSGANVLTF
few	TRBV7-3	TRBJ2-7	NA	TGTGCCAGCAGCTTTGCGGAAGTGTCCTACGAGCAGTACTTC	CASSFAEVSYEQYF
NA	TRBV18	TRBJ2-1	NA	TGTGCCAGCTCACCACCCGTGGCCCGGAATGGGAATGAGCAGTTCTTC	CASSPPVARNGNEQFF
few	TRBV7-9	TRBJ2-2	NA	TGTGCCAGCAGCTTCCAGGGAATCGGGGAGCTGTTTTTT	CASSFQGIGELFF
NA	TRBV7-2	TRBJ2-7	TRBD1	TGTGCCAGCAGCCCGGACAGGGTCTACGAGCAGTACTTC	CASSPDRVYEQYF
NA	TRBV29-1	TRBJ1-1	NA	TGCAGCGGGAAGGGACTGAACACTGAAGCTTTCTTT	CSGKGLNTEAFF
NA	TRBV20-1	TRBJ2-1	NA	TGCAGTGCTGGATTCTTCAATGAGCAGTTCTTC	CSAGFFNEQFF
NA	TRBV7-3	TRBJ2-1	TRBD2	TGTGCCAGCAGCCCAAGACCGTTCTCTAGCGGGAGATTGGATGAGCAGTTCTTC	CASSPRPFSSGRLDEQFF
NA	TRBV6-5	TRBJ2-7	TRBD2	TGTGCCAGCAGTTACTCGGGGACTAGCGGGAGTTACGAGCAGTACTTC	CASSYSGTSGSYEQYF